This TCR beta chain was documented in a study of graft-versus-host responses after intestinal transplantation. Overall study: Following induction with anti-thymocyte globulin, all recipients were given tacrolimus and steroids for three to four years. Findings and caveats of the study: Peak circulating GvH clone levels were associated with early post-transplant HvG declines.

Method: immunoSEQ multiplex PCR; TCRdb's copy keeps in-frame clones and lacks some. The data show tens of thousands of clones, 55% to 60% seen once. The ends lost 7 bases at V and 6 bases at J; junction bases unmatched: 13. CDR1 SQVTM and CDR2 ANQGSEA come from the germline V gene. This CDR3 has 15 amino acids. The source material was alloreactive CD4+ T cells from a mixed lymphocyte reaction culture, sampled before intestinal transplant. As to subset: CFSE-low proliferating T cells sorted from roughly six-day pre-transplant mixed lymphocyte reaction (GvH or HvG direction). This TCR was recovered from a human patient who received an intestinal transplant. This chain uses TRBV29-1 with TRBJ2-2; 8 nucleotides align to TRBD2. The CDR3 sequence is CSAEGGRGAAGELFF. CDR3 nucleotides: TGCAGCGCCGAAGGTGGGCGGGGGGCGGCCGGGGAGCTGTTTTTT.